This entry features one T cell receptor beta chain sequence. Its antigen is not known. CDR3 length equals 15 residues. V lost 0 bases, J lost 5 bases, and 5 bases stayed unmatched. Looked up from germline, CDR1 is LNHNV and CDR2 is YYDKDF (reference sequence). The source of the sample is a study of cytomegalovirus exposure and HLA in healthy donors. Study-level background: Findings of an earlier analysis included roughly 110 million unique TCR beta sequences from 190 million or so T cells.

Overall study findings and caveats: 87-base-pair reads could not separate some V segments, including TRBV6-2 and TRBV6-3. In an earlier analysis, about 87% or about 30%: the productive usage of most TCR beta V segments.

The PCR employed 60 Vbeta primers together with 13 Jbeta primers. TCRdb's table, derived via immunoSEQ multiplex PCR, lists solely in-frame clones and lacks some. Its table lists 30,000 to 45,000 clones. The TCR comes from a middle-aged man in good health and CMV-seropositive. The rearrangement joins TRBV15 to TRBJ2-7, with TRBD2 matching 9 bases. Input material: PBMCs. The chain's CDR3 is CATSREAGGPHEQYF. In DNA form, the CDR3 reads TGTGCCACCAGCAGAGAGGCGGGAGGGCCCCACGAGCAGTACTTC.